The clone carrying this TCR beta chain was found a few times. TCRdb used MiXCR to reprocess the PCR reads, holding one entry per CDR3 protein. The table records about half a million distinct CDR3 sequences, over 20% of them present only once. The entry originates in a study of molecular identifiers for immune sequencing clone quantification. This CDR3 has 15 amino acids. Germline CDR1 reads MNHEY; CDR2 reads SVGAGI. The V end was cut by 5 bases, the J end by 6 bases, with 14 bases between. The sequencing input was naive CD8+ T cells from blood, with Jurkat cell RNA spiked in. Subset given: FACS-sorted CD8+CD4-CCR7+CD45RA+ naive T cells. The TCR comes from a human donor in good health. Some libraries in this study had Jurkat cell RNA spiked in. V and J are TRBV6-5 and TRBJ1-6; perhaps TRBD1 as D (5 bases). CDR3 loop: CASSLVPGSNSPLHF. Here the CDR3 DNA reads TGTGCCAGCAGTCTGGTCCCAGGGAGTAATTCACCCCTCCACTTT.